These T cell receptor beta chains were read from a single sample in a study of beta chain features in type 1 diabetes. Measured with immunoSEQ multiplex PCR; TCRdb has only the in-frame clones, and not every one. The sample records roughly 370,000 clones, around 13% being singletons. Sequencing was performed on naive CD4+ T cells from blood. The receptor source for this set is a man under 40 in good health. The CDR3 runs from the conserved cysteine through the conserved F or W. D genes are given only for firm matches. The size entry is marked missing in some rows and otherwise reads once, few, many or a size class.

v_gene: TRBV5-6
d_gene: -
j_gene: TRBJ1-1
abundance: -
CDR3nt: TGTGCCAGCAGCCCCCCAAGGGCGAACACTGAAGCTTTCTTT
CDR3aa: CASSPPRANTEAFF

v_gene: TRBV15
d_gene: TRBD2
j_gene: TRBJ2-1
abundance: -
CDR3nt: TGTGCCACCAGCAGGACTAGCGGGAGCCGAAATGAGCAGTTCTTC
CDR3aa: CATSRTSGSRNEQFF

v_gene: TRBV20-1
d_gene: -
j_gene: TRBJ2-3
abundance: -
CDR3nt: TGCAGTGCCTCAGATACGCAGTATTTT
CDR3aa: CSASDTQYF

v_gene: TRBV28
d_gene: -
j_gene: TRBJ2-2
abundance: few
CDR3nt: TGTGCCAGCAGTTTATTTCCAGGGACCTCGAACACCGGGGAGCTGTTTTTT
CDR3aa: CASSLFPGTSNTGELFF

v_gene: TRBV4-1
d_gene: -
j_gene: TRBJ2-7
abundance: -
CDR3nt: TGCGCCAGCAGCCAAGATAGGGATGTCGAGCAGTACTTC
CDR3aa: CASSQDRDVEQYF

v_gene: TRBV5-4
d_gene: TRBD2
j_gene: TRBJ2-3
abundance: few
CDR3nt: TGTGCCGCCTCTGAGGAGCGGGGTTTTACAGATACGCAGTATTTT
CDR3aa: CAASEERGFTDTQYF

v_gene: TRBV4-3
d_gene: TRBD2
j_gene: TRBJ2-3
abundance: few
CDR3nt: TGCGCCAGCAGCCAAGAGTTAGGACTAGCGGGGGTCGTGACAGATACGCAGTATTTT
CDR3aa: CASSQELGLAGVVTDTQYF

v_gene: TRBV13
d_gene: -
j_gene: TRBJ1-3
abundance: -
CDR3nt: TGTGCCAGCAGCTCGACGAAGGGACTTCTCTCTGGAAACACCATATATTTT
CDR3aa: CASSSTKGLLSGNTIYF

v_gene: TRBV9
d_gene: -
j_gene: TRBJ2-7
abundance: few
CDR3nt: TGTGCCAGCAGCGTATCTAGTTCCTACGAGCAGTACTTC
CDR3aa: CASSVSSSYEQYF

v_gene: TRBV7-2
d_gene: -
j_gene: TRBJ2-5
abundance: -
CDR3nt: TGTGCCAGCAGCTTAGGCGGGACGGGGGAGACCCAGTACTTC
CDR3aa: CASSLGGTGETQYF

v_gene: TRBV6-5
d_gene: TRBD2
j_gene: TRBJ2-5
abundance: -
CDR3nt: TGTGCCAGCAGCACTAGCGGGAGGAGAGAGACCCAGTACTTC
CDR3aa: CASSTSGRRETQYF

v_gene: TRBV14
d_gene: -
j_gene: TRBJ2-5
abundance: -
CDR3nt: TGTGCCAGCAGCCGTGCCCCTCCCTTGAGGGAGACCCAGTACTTC
CDR3aa: CASSRAPPLRETQYF

v_gene: TRBV6-1
d_gene: TRBD2
j_gene: TRBJ2-3
abundance: few
CDR3nt: TGTGCCAGCCGGCTAGCGGGGACAACAGATACGCAGTATTTT
CDR3aa: CASRLAGTTDTQYF

v_gene: TRBV11-2
d_gene: -
j_gene: TRBJ2-7
abundance: -
CDR3nt: TGTGCCAGCAGCTTAAATCCGGTGCCAAAGTCTGTGCAGTACTTC
CDR3aa: CASSLNPVPKSVQYF

v_gene: TRBV28
d_gene: TRBD2
j_gene: TRBJ2-5
abundance: -
CDR3nt: TGTGCCAGCAGTACTATAAGAGCGGGAGTACAAGAGACCCAGTACTTC
CDR3aa: CASSTIRAGVQETQYF

v_gene: TRBV5-1
d_gene: TRBD2
j_gene: TRBJ2-1
abundance: few
CDR3nt: TGCGCCAGCAAGCCCCAGATTAGCGGGAGACCCCAACCCAATGAGCAGTTCTTC
CDR3aa: CASKPQISGRPQPNEQFF

v_gene: TRBV5-1
d_gene: -
j_gene: TRBJ2-7
abundance: few
CDR3nt: TGCGCCAGCAGCGATGACCTCAGGGGTTTGGGATACTACGAGCAGTACTTC
CDR3aa: CASSDDLRGLGYYEQYF

v_gene: TRBV7-6
d_gene: -
j_gene: TRBJ1-5
abundance: -
CDR3nt: TGTGCCAGCAGCTCCGAGGTGGGGGGACAGCCCCAGCATTTT
CDR3aa: CASSSEVGGQPQHF

v_gene: TRBV4-1
d_gene: TRBD1
j_gene: TRBJ2-5
abundance: few
CDR3nt: TGCGCCAGCAGCCAAGATTGGCAGGGGGCTTCGGAGACCCAGTACTTC
CDR3aa: CASSQDWQGASETQYF

v_gene: TRBV7-9
d_gene: -
j_gene: TRBJ2-3
abundance: -
CDR3nt: TGTGCCAGCAGCTTAGTCAAGGGCAGGCCGTCGGGTACGCAGTATTTT
CDR3aa: CASSLVKGRPSGTQYF

v_gene: TRBV6-4
d_gene: -
j_gene: TRBJ2-1
abundance: -
CDR3nt: TGTGCCAGCAGTGCGGAGATCTCCTACAATGAGCAGTTCTTC
CDR3aa: CASSAEISYNEQFF

v_gene: TRBV5-1
d_gene: -
j_gene: TRBJ2-5
abundance: few
CDR3nt: TGCGCCAGCAGCTCTAGACAGTCCCAGGGGACCCAGTACTTC
CDR3aa: CASSSRQSQGTQYF

v_gene: TRBV9
d_gene: -
j_gene: TRBJ2-1
abundance: -
CDR3nt: TGTGCCAGCAGCGTAGTTCAGGGTGGGATCGGTGAGCAGTTCTTC
CDR3aa: CASSVVQGGIGEQFF

v_gene: TRBV5-1
d_gene: TRBD1
j_gene: TRBJ2-5
abundance: few
CDR3nt: TGCGCCAGCAGCTTCGACAGGGCAGAGACCCAGTACTTC
CDR3aa: CASSFDRAETQYF

v_gene: TRBV18
d_gene: -
j_gene: TRBJ2-2
abundance: few
CDR3nt: TGTGCCAGCTCACCACAGTTGACAGGGAACACCGGGGAGCTGTTTTTT
CDR3aa: CASSPQLTGNTGELFF

v_gene: TRBV4-2
d_gene: -
j_gene: TRBJ1-2
abundance: few
CDR3nt: TGTGCCAGCAGCCAAGGAGAACCTAGATTGGGCTACACCTTC
CDR3aa: CASSQGEPRLGYTF

v_gene: TRBV19
d_gene: TRBD1
j_gene: TRBJ2-7
abundance: few
CDR3nt: TGTGCCAGTAGCTTCGGGACAGGAACCTACGAGCAGTACTTC
CDR3aa: CASSFGTGTYEQYF

v_gene: TRBV7-2
d_gene: -
j_gene: TRBJ2-3
abundance: few
CDR3nt: TGTGCCAGCAGCTTCTCAACTAGTGCAGATACGCAGTATTTT
CDR3aa: CASSFSTSADTQYF

v_gene: TRBV7-2
d_gene: -
j_gene: TRBJ2-3
abundance: -
CDR3nt: TGTGCCAGCAGCCCCCCCGCGGGGTTCACAGATACGCAGTATTTT
CDR3aa: CASSPPAGFTDTQYF

v_gene: TRBV29-1
d_gene: TRBD1
j_gene: TRBJ1-4
abundance: few
CDR3nt: TGCAGCGTTGTAGGGACAGGGGTGGAAAAACTGTTTTTT
CDR3aa: CSVVGTGVEKLFF

v_gene: TRBV15
d_gene: -
j_gene: TRBJ1-2
abundance: few
CDR3nt: TGTGCCACCACCGGACCTACTAAGATCTATGGCTACACCTTC
CDR3aa: CATTGPTKIYGYTF

v_gene: TRBV7-9
d_gene: -
j_gene: TRBJ2-5
abundance: few
CDR3nt: TGTGCCAGCAGCGTAGGACGGGAGACCCAGTACTTC
CDR3aa: CASSVGRETQYF

v_gene: TRBV30
d_gene: -
j_gene: TRBJ1-5
abundance: few
CDR3nt: TGTGCCTGGAGTGTACTCGGTAATAGCAATCAGCCCCAGCATTTT
CDR3aa: CAWSVLGNSNQPQHF

v_gene: TRBV7-3
d_gene: -
j_gene: TRBJ2-3
abundance: few
CDR3nt: TGTGCCAGCCAAGCGGACCCCGGTACAGATACGCAGTATTTT
CDR3aa: CASQADPGTDTQYF

v_gene: TRBV30
d_gene: -
j_gene: TRBJ2-3
abundance: -
CDR3nt: TGTGCCTGGAGTGGCGGGACGGGGCGCACAGATACGCAGTATTTT
CDR3aa: CAWSGGTGRTDTQYF